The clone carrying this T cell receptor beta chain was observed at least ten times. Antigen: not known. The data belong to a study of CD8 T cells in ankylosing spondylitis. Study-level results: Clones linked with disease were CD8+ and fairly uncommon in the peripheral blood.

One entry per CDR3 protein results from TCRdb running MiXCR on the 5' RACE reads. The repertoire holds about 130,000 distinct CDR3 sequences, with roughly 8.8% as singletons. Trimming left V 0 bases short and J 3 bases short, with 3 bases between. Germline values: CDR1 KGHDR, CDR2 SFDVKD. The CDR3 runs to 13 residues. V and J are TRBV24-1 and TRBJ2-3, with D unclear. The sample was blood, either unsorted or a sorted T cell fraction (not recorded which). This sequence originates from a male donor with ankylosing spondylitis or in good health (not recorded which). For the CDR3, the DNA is TGTGCCACCAGTGATTTGTCAACAGATACGCAGTATTTT. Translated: CATSDLSTDTQYF.